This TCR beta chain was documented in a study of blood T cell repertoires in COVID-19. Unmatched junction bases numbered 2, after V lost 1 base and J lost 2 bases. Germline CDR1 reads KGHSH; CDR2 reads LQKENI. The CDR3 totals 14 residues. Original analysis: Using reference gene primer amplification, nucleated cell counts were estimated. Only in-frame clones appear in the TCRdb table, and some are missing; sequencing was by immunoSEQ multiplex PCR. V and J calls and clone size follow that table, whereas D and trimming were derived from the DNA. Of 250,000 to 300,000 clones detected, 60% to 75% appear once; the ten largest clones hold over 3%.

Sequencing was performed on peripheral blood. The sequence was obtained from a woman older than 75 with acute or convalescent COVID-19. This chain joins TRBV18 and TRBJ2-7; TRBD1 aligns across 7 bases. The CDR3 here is CASSPRGTAYEQYF. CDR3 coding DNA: TGTGCCAGCTCACCACGGGGGACAGCCTACGAGCAGTACTTC.